This T cell receptor (beta chain) was sequenced for a study of OX40 agonist ivuxolimab in advanced cancers. Study as a whole: Administration of intravenous ivuxolimab to patients occurred every 2 weeks at 0.01 to 10 mg/kg.

Sequencing used immunoSEQ multiplex PCR; TCRdb keeps in-frame clones, though not all of them. This sample has about 74,000 clones, with approximately 81% found just once. In this sample, this clone turned up a few times. No antigen is known for it. Study-wide points: Fewer expanded clones were found on average in CD4+ than in CD8+ T cells.

The material sequenced was CD4+ or CD8+ T cells sorted from blood, taken in a trial of the OX40 agonist ivuxolimab. The sequence was obtained from an adult with an advanced solid tumor such as melanoma, head and neck, liver or kidney cancer.

CDR3 region: CASSARLPGDQPQHF. CDR3 coding DNA: TGTGCCAGCAGTGCGAGATTACCGGGGGATCAGCCCCAGCATTTT. This chain connects TRBV2 to TRBJ1-5; D perhaps matches TRBD1 (5 bases). Trimming took 4 bases from V and 5 from J, leaving 15 bases between them. CDR3 size: 15 residues. Germline V gene sequence: CDR1 SNHLY, CDR2 FYNNEI.